Below, 20 T cell receptor beta chains from the same sample are listed, as sequenced in a study of graft-versus-host responses after intestinal transplantation. Which antigens these TCRs recognize remains unknown. Assay: immunoSEQ multiplex PCR; the TCRdb copy retains only in-frame clones and omits some. The profile shows 80,000 to 100,000 clones, 92% of them singletons. This sample comprised unstimulated CD8+ T cells sorted from spleen or lymph node cells, obtained before transplant. These receptors all stem from a human donor who was the organ donor for an intestinal transplant.

This clone was detected once. V is TRBV29-1 and J is TRBJ2-1; D gene ambiguous. The V end was cut by 4 bases, the J end by 4 bases, with 2 bases between. This CDR3 has 10 residues. In germline, CDR1 is SQVTM, CDR2 ANQGSEA. The CDR3 sequence is CSVVYNEQFF. The CDR3, as DNA: TGCAGCGTTGTATACAATGAGCAGTTCTTC.

The rearrangement uses TRBV7-8 and TRBJ2-5, with 15 bases fitting TRBD2. J gave up 5 bases and V 4 bases, and 20 bases lay outside the gene matches. CDR1 SGHVS and CDR2 FQNEAQ come from the germline V gene. CDR3 size: 21 residues. CDR3 loop: CASSSVTDPGLAGGLEETQYF. For the CDR3, the DNA is TGTGCCAGCAGCTCTGTGACAGATCCGGGACTAGCGGGGGGCCTGGAGGAGACCCAGTACTTC. The full variable domain, with the rest looked up from reference TRBV7-8 and TRBJ2-5, is GAGVSQSPRYKVAKRGQDVALRCDPISGHVSLFWYQQALGQGPEFLTYFQNEAQLDKSGLPSDRFFAERPEGSVSTLKIQRTQQEDSAVYLCASSSVTDPGLAGGLEETQYFGPGTRLLVL.

This sequence joins TRBV6-1 and TRBJ2-3; 9 nucleotides line up with TRBD2. This CDR3 has 14 residues. J was trimmed by 3 bases and V by 4 bases; bases with no gene match: 2. Looked up from germline, CDR1 is MNHNS and CDR2 is SASEGT. The CDR3 loop is CASSASGGTDTQYF. CDR3 coding DNA: TGTGCCAGCAGTGCGAGCGGGGGGACAGATACGCAGTATTTT.

This chain uses TRBV11-3 with TRBJ1-2; 8 nucleotides agree with TRBD1. Looked up from germline, CDR1 is SGHNT and CDR2 is YENEEA. The CDR3 length is 16 residues. V was pared by 3 bases and J by 3 bases, with 9 bases of the junction left unmatched. The CDR3 region has the DNA TGTGCCAGCAGCTTTTACAGGGGGTCCCTCTACTATGGCTACACCTTC. It translates to CASSFYRGSLYYGYTF.

This chain joins TRBV5-6 and TRBJ1-6; D ambiguous. CDR1 is SGHDT, CDR2 YYEEEE, per germline. The CDR3 is 12 residues long. V was trimmed by 4 bases and J by 7 bases, leaving 6 bases between them. The CDR3 nucleotides are TGTGCCAGCAGCGGCGGGAATTCACCCCTCCACTTT. It is translated as CASSGGNSPLHF.

V and J are TRBV5-1 and TRBJ2-3, with TRBD2 matching 7 bases. The trim removed 7 bases at V and 1 base at J, leaving 24 bases unmatched. The CDR3 consists of 20 residues. From germline, CDR1 is SGHRS and CDR2 YFSETQ. The CDR3 is CASAFWGIKGSSGGTDTQYF. The CDR3, as DNA: TGCGCCAGCGCCTTCTGGGGGATTAAGGGGTCAAGCGGGGGCACAGATACGCAGTATTTT.

The chain combines TRBV18 with TRBJ2-3, with no clear D. In germline, CDR1 is KGHSH, CDR2 LQKENI. Trimming pared 3 bases from V and 4 bases from J, leaving 8 bases between. The CDR3 totals 13 residues. The CDR3 coding sequence is TGTGCCAGCTCACCGACTCCCCCAGATACGCAGTATTTT. Translating gives CASSPTPPDTQYF.

The J gene is TRBJ2-1, the V gene TRBV29-1, with D hard to call. V lost 0 bases to trimming and J lost 8 bases, with 8 bases between them. The germline V gene has CDR1 SQVTM and CDR2 ANQGSEA. The CDR3 sequence is 12 residues long. CDR3 in DNA: TGCAGCGTTGAAGATATCCGAGATGAGCAGTTCTTC. It codes for CSVEDIRDEQFF.

This chain joins TRBV27 and TRBJ1-4, with a weak D call TRBD1 (6 bases). CDR1 and CDR2 (germline): MNHEY, SMNVEV (reference sequence). This CDR3 is built from 15 residues. V was clipped by 7 bases and J by 4 bases, with 16 bases between them. The CDR3 sequence is CASTDTGLSNEKLFF. CDR3 in DNA: TGTGCCAGCACAGATACAGGGCTGAGTAATGAAAAACTGTTTTTT.

This sequence joins TRBV5-1 and TRBJ2-2, with TRBD2 as a possible D gene (6 bases). The CDR3 is made up of 14 amino acids. The V end lost 3 bases, the J end lost 4 bases, and 10 bases lay between the germline ends. Germline values: CDR1 SGHRS, CDR2 YFSETQ. DNA of the CDR3: TGCGCCAGCAGCTACTTTAGCGGCACCGGGGAGCTGTTTTTT. As protein: CASSYFSGTGELFF.

The chain recombines TRBV28 with TRBJ2-2; 10 nucleotides match TRBD2. Trimming at V came to 5 bases and at J to 2 bases, leaving 11 bases not matched to a gene. Germline V gene data show CDR1 as MDHEN and CDR2 as SYDVKM. This CDR3 region has 18 residues. CDR3 in DNA: TGTGCCAGCAGTCTACCGGAACTAGCGGGACCAAACACCGGGGAGCTGTTTTTT. It codes for CASSLPELAGPNTGELFF.

This CDR3 reads CASSQQGSYTF. CDR3 nucleotides: TGTGCCAGCAGCCAACAGGGAAGCTACACCTTC. This chain joins TRBV16 and TRBJ1-2; maybe TRBD1 (5 bases). Per the germline V gene, CDR1 is KGHSY and CDR2 is FQNENV. The CDR3 length is 11 residues. V lost 2 bases and J lost 9, with 7 bases in between.

This sequence joins TRBV29-1 and TRBJ2-3; D unclear. The germline CDR1 and CDR2 sequences are SQVTM and ANQGSEA. This CDR3 is built from 14 residues. The V end lost 4 bases, the J end lost 2 bases, and 13 bases lay between the germline ends. This CDR3 reads CSVAWRKNTDTQYF. For the CDR3, the DNA is TGCAGCGTTGCATGGCGGAAGAACACAGATACGCAGTATTTT.

This rearrangement joins TRBV30 to TRBJ2-5; possibly TRBD2 for D (7 bases). The CDR3 consists of 14 residues. CDR1 is GTSNPN, CDR2 SVGIG, per germline (reference sequence). Trimming shortened V by 2 bases and J by 3 bases, and 13 bases separated the two germline ends. CDR3 in DNA: TGTGCCTGGAGTAAGTTAGGGGGGGAAGAGACCCAGTACTTC. It yields the protein CAWSKLGGEETQYF. The full variable domain, in which reference TRBV30 and TRBJ2-5 provide the parts outside the CDR3, is SQTIHQWPATLVQPVGSPLSLECTVEGTSNPNLYWYRQAAGRGLQLLFYSVGIGQISSEVPQNLSASRPQDRQFILSSKKLLLSDSGFYLCAWSKLGGEETQYFGPGTRLLVL.

Only one count was recorded for this clone. This chain connects TRBV28 to TRBJ2-7, with D maybe TRBD1 (6 bases). The CDR3 has 12 residues. Germline-derived CDR1 and CDR2 are MDHEN and SYDVKM. V gave up 5 bases and J gave up 3 bases, with 8 bases separating them. CDR3 sequence: CASSEGVYEQYF. In DNA form, the CDR3 reads TGTGCCAGCAGTGAGGGGGTCTACGAGCAGTACTTC.

CDR3 sequence (DNA): TGTGCCAGCAGTTGGGACCCGGGACTAGCGGGAGGGCCTCGTACGCAGTATTTT. It encodes CASSWDPGLAGGPRTQYF. The chain joins TRBV28 to TRBJ2-3, with 16 bases identical to TRBD2. V shed 4 bases and J 8 bases; nucleotides not matched to a gene: 12. The germline CDR1 and CDR2 sequences are MDHEN and SYDVKM. This CDR3 has 18 amino acids.

This chain connects TRBV27 to TRBJ2-1, with TRBD2 matching over 10 bases. The CDR3 sequence is 15 residues long. CDR1 is MNHEY, CDR2 SMNVEV, per germline (reference sequence). The trim removed 3 bases at V and 7 bases at J, leaving 6 bases unmatched. CDR3 nucleotide sequence: TGTGCCAGCAGTTTCCTAGCGGGAGAAGCTAATGAGCAGTTCTTC. Protein product: CASSFLAGEANEQFF.

The chain links TRBV15 to TRBJ1-6; D call uncertain. The CDR3 runs 13 residues. Germline V gene lookup returns CDR1 LNHNV and CDR2 YYDKDF (reference sequence). The V gene lost 5 bases and the J gene lost 5 bases, with 7 bases spanning the gap. CDR3 bases: TGTGCCACCAGCGATACTCATAATTCACCCCTCCACTTT. This translates into CATSDTHNSPLHF.

The V call is TRBV10-3, the J call TRBJ2-7; D gene ambiguous. V dropped 3 bases and J dropped 3 bases, with 6 bases sitting between them. The CDR3 covers 12 residues. CDR1 ENHRY and CDR2 SYGVKD come from the germline V gene. DNA of the CDR3: TGTGCCATCAGTGACAGGTTCTACGAGCAGTACTTC. It is translated as CAISDRFYEQYF.

This clone was found once. The chain carries TRBV2 and TRBJ1-5, with 7 bases that match TRBD1. This CDR3 contains 14 residues. J lost 1 base, V lost 3 bases, and 0 bases had no gene match. Germline V gene lookup returns CDR1 SNHLY and CDR2 FYNNEI. The CDR3 sequence: CASSEGQSNQPQHF. The CDR3, as DNA: TGTGCCAGCAGTGAGGGACAGAGCAATCAGCCCCAGCATTTT.